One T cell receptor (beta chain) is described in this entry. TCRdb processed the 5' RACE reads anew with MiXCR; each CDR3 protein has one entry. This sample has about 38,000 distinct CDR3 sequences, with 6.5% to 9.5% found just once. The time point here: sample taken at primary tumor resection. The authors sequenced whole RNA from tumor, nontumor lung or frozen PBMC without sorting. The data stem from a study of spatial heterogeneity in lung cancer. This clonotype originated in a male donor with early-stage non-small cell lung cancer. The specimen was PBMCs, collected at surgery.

CDR3 region: CASRRDRDIPEAFF. CDR3 nucleotide sequence: TGTGCCAGCAGGCGAGACCGGGACATCCCTGAAGCTTTCTTT. V gene TRBV6-6 combines with J gene TRBJ1-1; perhaps TRBD1 as D (6 bases). V dropped 6 bases and J dropped 6 bases, with 17 bases sitting between them. Germline CDR1 MNHNY, CDR2 SVGAGI (reference sequence). This CDR3 region has 14 residues.